This TCR beta chain is from a study of tumor-infiltrating lymphocytes in localized non-small cell lung cancer. Study background: Some samples were collected after neoadjuvant chemotherapy; smokers, never-smokers and several histologies were included. Study-wide results and caveats: TCRbeta sequencing showed higher T cell infiltration in tumors than uninvolved lung. T-cell fraction did not differ between immunotypes IM1 and IM2.

Points on this clone: Its antigen is still unknown.

Assay: immunoSEQ multiplex PCR; the TCRdb copy retains only in-frame clones and omits some. This table holds 21,000 or so clones, roughly three quarters found once. The germline V gene encodes CDR1 SGHVS and CDR2 FQNEAQ. The CDR3 spans 15 residues. J lost 6 bases, V lost 2 bases, and 6 bases had no gene match. This TCR was sampled from a human donor with non-small cell lung cancer. The rearrangement uses TRBV7-8 and TRBJ1-5; 8 bases are shared with TRBD1. The specimen was lung tumor tissue. CDR3 nucleotide sequence: TGTGCCAGCAGCTTACTGGGACAGGTGGGTCAGCCCCAGCATTTT. This translates into CASSLLGQVGQPQHF.